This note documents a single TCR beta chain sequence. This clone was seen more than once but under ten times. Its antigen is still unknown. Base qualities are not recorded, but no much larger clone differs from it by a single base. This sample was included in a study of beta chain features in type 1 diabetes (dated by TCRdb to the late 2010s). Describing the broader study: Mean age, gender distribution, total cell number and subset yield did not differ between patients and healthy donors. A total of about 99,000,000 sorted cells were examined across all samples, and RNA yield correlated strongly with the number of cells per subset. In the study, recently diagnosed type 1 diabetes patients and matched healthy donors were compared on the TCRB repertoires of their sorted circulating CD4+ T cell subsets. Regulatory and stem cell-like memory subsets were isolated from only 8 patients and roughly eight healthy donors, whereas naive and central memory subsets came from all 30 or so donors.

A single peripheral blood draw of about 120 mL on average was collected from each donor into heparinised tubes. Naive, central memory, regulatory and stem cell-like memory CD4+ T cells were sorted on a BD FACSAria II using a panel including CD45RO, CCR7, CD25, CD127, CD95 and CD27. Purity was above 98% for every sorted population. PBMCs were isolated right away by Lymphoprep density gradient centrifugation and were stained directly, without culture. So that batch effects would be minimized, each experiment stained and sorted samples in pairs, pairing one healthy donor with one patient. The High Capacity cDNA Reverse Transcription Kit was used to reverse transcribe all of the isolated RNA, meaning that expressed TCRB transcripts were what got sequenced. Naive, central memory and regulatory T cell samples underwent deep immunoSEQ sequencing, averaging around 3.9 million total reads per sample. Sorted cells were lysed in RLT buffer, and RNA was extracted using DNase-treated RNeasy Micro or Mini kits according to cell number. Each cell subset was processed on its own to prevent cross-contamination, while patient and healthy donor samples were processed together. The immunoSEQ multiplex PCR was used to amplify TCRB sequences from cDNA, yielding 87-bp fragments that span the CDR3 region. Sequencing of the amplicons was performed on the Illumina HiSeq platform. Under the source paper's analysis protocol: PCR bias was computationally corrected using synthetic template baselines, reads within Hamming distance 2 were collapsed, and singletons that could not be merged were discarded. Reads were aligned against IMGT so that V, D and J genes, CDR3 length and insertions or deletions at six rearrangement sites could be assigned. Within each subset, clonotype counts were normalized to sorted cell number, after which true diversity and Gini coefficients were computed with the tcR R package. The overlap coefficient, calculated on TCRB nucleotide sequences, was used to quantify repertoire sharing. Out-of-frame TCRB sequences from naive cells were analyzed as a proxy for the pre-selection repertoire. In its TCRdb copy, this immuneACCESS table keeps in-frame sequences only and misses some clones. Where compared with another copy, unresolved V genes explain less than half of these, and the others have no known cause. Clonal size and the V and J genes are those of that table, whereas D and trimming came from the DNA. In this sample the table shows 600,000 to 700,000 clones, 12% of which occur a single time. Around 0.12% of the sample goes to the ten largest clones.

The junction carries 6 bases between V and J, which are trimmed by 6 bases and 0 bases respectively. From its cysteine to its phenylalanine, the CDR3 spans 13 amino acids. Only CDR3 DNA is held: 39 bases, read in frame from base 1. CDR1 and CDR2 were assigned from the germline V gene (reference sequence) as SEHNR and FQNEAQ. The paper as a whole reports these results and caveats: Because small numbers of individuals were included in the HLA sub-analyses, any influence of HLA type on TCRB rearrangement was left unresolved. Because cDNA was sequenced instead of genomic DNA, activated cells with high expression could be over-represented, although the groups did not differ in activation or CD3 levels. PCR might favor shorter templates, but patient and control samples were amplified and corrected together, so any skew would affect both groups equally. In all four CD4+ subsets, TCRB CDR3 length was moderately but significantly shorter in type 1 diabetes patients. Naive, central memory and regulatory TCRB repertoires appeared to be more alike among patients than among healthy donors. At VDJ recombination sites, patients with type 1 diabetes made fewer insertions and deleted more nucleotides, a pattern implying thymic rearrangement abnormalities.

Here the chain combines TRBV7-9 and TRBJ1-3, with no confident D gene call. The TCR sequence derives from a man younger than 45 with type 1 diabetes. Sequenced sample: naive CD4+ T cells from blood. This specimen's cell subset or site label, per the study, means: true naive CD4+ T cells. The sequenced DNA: TGTGCCAGCAGGGCTGACTCTGGAAACACCATATATTTT. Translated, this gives CASRADSGNTIYF.